A single sample gave rise to the 22 T cell receptor beta chains below, sequenced in a study of T cell repertoires in cytomegalovirus infection (dated by TCRdb to between 2018 and 2020). TCRdb shows the sequencer as Illumina HiSeq 1500. The public sequencing data were trimmed at Q25 with fastp and processed into clonotypes with MiXCR by TCRdb, which kept only in-frame beta chains. Each CDR3 protein gets just one entry, which takes the most common genes and DNA from the rows behind it. This sample has 450,000 to 650,000 distinct CDR3 sequences in its table, and around a quarter of those were observed once. The leading ten clones occupy around 13% of the sample. Sequencing was performed on PBMCs. These receptors were taken from a human donor in good health (CMV status not recorded). Some clones in this sample may be carry-over from other donors' samples.

The V gene is TRBV12-3 or TRBV12-4, the J gene TRBJ2-5; 8 positions match TRBD2. V dropped 3 bases and J dropped 4; count of bases not matched to a gene: 7. The CDR3 contains 15 residues. The CDR3 is CASSFSGGPSETQYF. DNA for the CDR3: TGTGCCAGCAGTTTCTCGGGAGGGCCATCAGAGACCCAGTACTTC.

This clonotype has a handful of counts. V gene TRBV11-2 combines with J gene TRBJ1-1; D is undetermined. Trimming stripped 5 bases from V and 7 bases from J, with 11 bases between. Germline V CDR1 and CDR2: SGHAT, FQNNGV. This CDR3 is 12 amino acids long. The CDR3 bases are TGTGCCAGCAGCCGGGGATCTTATGAAGCTTTCTTT. Protein: CASSRGSYEAFF.

This clonotype has a count of ten or more. The V call is TRBV12-3 or TRBV12-4, the J call TRBJ1-3; no reliable D call. This CDR3 is 11 amino acids long. Trimming removed 7 bases at V and 9 bases at J, with 10 bases between. The CDR3 coding sequence is TGTGCCAGCACGCTCTTAGGCACCATATATTTT. This encodes CASTLLGTIYF.

The V call is TRBV29-1, the J call TRBJ1-2, with D uncertain. The germline V gene encodes CDR1 SQVTM and CDR2 ANQGSEA. This CDR3 spans 13 amino acids. V lost 8 bases and J 1 base, leaving 14 bases between the germline ends. This CDR3 reads CSLTTDYNYGYTF. CDR3 nucleotides: TGCAGCCTGACCACCGACTATAACTATGGCTACACCTTC.

This clonotype was found a few times. The chain recombines TRBV6-2 or TRBV6-3 with TRBJ1-5; D uncertain. Germline V lookup: CDR1 MNHEY, CDR2 SVGEGT. The germline V and J ends were trimmed by 2 bases and 9 bases, with 14 bases remaining between them. The CDR3 has 14 residues. The chain's CDR3 is CASSYVSNARPQHF. The CDR3 bases are TGTGCCAGCAGTTACGTTTCTAACGCCAGGCCCCAGCATTTT.

The chain has TRBV6-2 or TRBV6-3 and TRBJ1-2, with D possibly matching TRBD1 (5 bases). The V gene's germline CDR1 is MNHEY and CDR2 SVGEGT. V was clipped by 1 base and J by 2 bases, with 17 bases between them. The CDR3 sequence is 17 residues long. The DNA for the CDR3 is TGTGCCAGCAGTTACTTTGGGACTTTCAGAGGCAACTATGGCTACACCTTC. Translating gives CASSYFGTFRGNYGYTF.

J is TRBJ2-5 and V is TRBV6-2 or TRBV6-3, with D uncertain. V was cut by 5 bases and J by 4 bases, with 17 bases left in between. The CDR3 loop spans 15 amino acids. Germline values: CDR1 MNHEY, CDR2 SVGEGT. This CDR3 reads CASSPPNPGPETQYF. CDR3 DNA sequence: TGTGCCAGCAGTCCCCCCAACCCGGGCCCAGAGACCCAGTACTTC.

The V gene is TRBV19, the J gene TRBJ1-2, with 8 bases that match TRBD1. This CDR3 is built from 14 residues. V trimming: 11 bases; J trimming: 2 bases; junction bases outside the gene matches: 10. The germline V gene encodes CDR1 LNHDA and CDR2 SQIVND (reference sequence). Written as DNA, the CDR3 is TGTGCCGCGAGTTGGACAGGGAAAAACTATGGCTACACCTTC. It translates to CAASWTGKNYGYTF.

There are many counts of this clonotype. The chain has TRBV7-2 and TRBJ1-2; perhaps TRBD1 as D (6 bases). V dropped 5 bases and J dropped 6 bases, with 13 bases sitting between them. Germline V gene lookup returns CDR1 SGHTA and CDR2 FQGNSA. This CDR3 has 13 amino acids. This CDR3 reads CASSQDRFDGYTF. For the CDR3, the DNA is TGTGCCAGCAGCCAGGACAGATTCGATGGCTACACCTTC.

This clonotype was seen a handful of times. The chain uses TRBV6-5 and TRBJ2-1, with a tentative D call TRBD2 (5 bases). The CDR3 loop spans 18 amino acids. V was pared by 0 bases and J by 4 bases, with 19 bases between. CDR1 MNHEY and CDR2 SVGAGI come from the germline V gene. Written as DNA, the CDR3 is TGTGCCAGCAGTTACTCGAATCTAGCTTTTCTGGTTTACAATGAGCAGTTCTTC. This sequence encodes CASSYSNLAFLVYNEQFF.

In this sample, this clonotype turned up once. J is TRBJ1-2 and V is TRBV19; D is unclear. Trimming stripped 3 bases from V and 3 bases from J, with 11 bases between. Germline CDR1 LNHDA, CDR2 SQIVND (reference sequence). This CDR3 is 14 amino acids long. The CDR3 DNA follows: TGTGCCAGTAGTATGAACGGGGTGGACTATGGCTACACCTTC. Its protein is CASSMNGVDYGYTF.

This clonotype appeared a few times. V gene TRBV19 combines with J gene TRBJ1-2, with unresolved D. Germline loops: CDR1 LNHDA, CDR2 SQIVND (reference sequence). V was cut by 3 bases and J by 0 bases, with 2 bases left in between. There are 12 residues in the CDR3. Here the CDR3 reads CASSIANYGYTF. The DNA of the CDR3 is TGTGCCAGTAGTATTGCTAACTATGGCTACACCTTC.

V gene TRBV28 combines with J gene TRBJ2-1; D unclear. This CDR3 is 11 amino acids long. Trimming removed 7 bases at V and 5 bases at J, with 6 bases between. Germline V lookup: CDR1 MDHEN, CDR2 SYDVKM. For the CDR3, the DNA is TGTGCCAGCATTGCGGACAATGAGCAGTTCTTC. It translates to CASIADNEQFF. Full variable domain (missing parts from reference TRBV28 and TRBJ2-1): DVKVTQSSRYLVKRTGEKVFLECVQDMDHENMFWYRQDPGLGLRLIYFSYDVKMKEKGDIPEGYSVSREKKERFSLILESASTNQTSMYLCASIADNEQFFGPGTRLTVL.

V is TRBV7-6 and J is TRBJ1-1; unclear D gene. This CDR3 region has 13 residues. The ends were cut back, 8 bases at V and 0 bases at J, with 10 bases in the middle. CDR1 and CDR2 (germline): SGHVS, FNYEAQ. CDR3 in DNA: TGTGCCAGCCGCAGCCTCATGAACACTGAAGCTTTCTTT. The encoded protein is CASRSLMNTEAFF.

This chain uses TRBV19 with TRBJ2-5; 8 positions agree with TRBD2. V gave up 7 bases and J gave up 4 bases; unmatched junction bases: 5. There are 13 residues in the CDR3. The germline gives CDR1 LNHDA, CDR2 SQIVND (reference sequence). CDR3 nucleotides: TGTGCCAGTAAGCGGGAGAGTGGAGAGACCCAGTACTTC. The encoded protein is CASKRESGETQYF.

The chain recombines TRBV3-1 with TRBJ2-1, with TRBD2 matching over 8 bases. The CDR3 consists of 16 residues. V was pared by 1 base and J by 4 bases, with 6 bases of the junction left unmatched. The germline V gene has CDR1 LGHDT and CDR2 YNNKEL (reference sequence). The CDR3 region is CASSQGSLAGYNEQFF. The CDR3 nucleotides read TGTGCCAGCAGCCAAGGGTCCCTAGCGGGTTACAATGAGCAGTTCTTC.

This clonotype was detected ten times or more. The chain links TRBV7-8 to TRBJ1-1; the D is unclear. Germline V gives CDR1 SGHVS, CDR2 FQNEAQ. Trimming removed 1 base from V and 1 base from J, with 10 bases in between. This CDR3 has 15 residues. The CDR3 loop reads CASSLEFRGNTEAFF. As DNA, the CDR3 is TGTGCCAGCAGCTTAGAGTTTCGGGGGAACACTGAAGCTTTCTTT.

The V and J genes are TRBV29-1 and TRBJ2-1; D not certain. The CDR3 totals 14 residues. Trimming shortened V by 4 bases and J by 1 base, and 11 bases separated the two germline ends. Germline V gene sequence: CDR1 SQVTM, CDR2 ANQGSEA. The CDR3, as DNA: TGCAGCGTTGTAGGGCGGCTATCCTACAATGAGCAGTTCTTC. Protein sequence: CSVVGRLSYNEQFF.

The chain links TRBV20-1 to TRBJ2-3; TRBD2 aligns across 8 bases. With V trimmed by 0 bases and J by 4 bases, 9 bases remained unmatched. CDR1 is DFQATT, CDR2 SNEGSKA, per germline (reference sequence). This CDR3 region has 16 residues. The CDR3 sequence is CSARDPIGREADTQYF. In nucleotides, the CDR3 is TGCAGTGCTAGAGACCCTATCGGGAGGGAGGCAGATACGCAGTATTTT.

At least ten counts were recorded for this clonotype. V is TRBV6-1 and J is TRBJ1-5; D not resolved. CDR3 length equals 15 residues. V gave up 1 base and J gave up 0 bases, with 7 bases separating them. In germline, CDR1 is MNHNS, CDR2 SASEGT. The CDR3 DNA reads TGTGCCAGCAGTGAAGGGACGCTTAGCAATCAGCCCCAGCATTTT. Protein sequence: CASSEGTLSNQPQHF.

This clonotype was detected only a few times. V and J are TRBV7-8 and TRBJ2-7, with D uncertain. Germline V CDR1 and CDR2: SGHVS, FQNEAQ. The CDR3 extends over 13 amino acids. The V gene lost 5 bases and the J gene lost 6 bases, with 14 bases spanning the gap. For the CDR3, the DNA is TGTGCCAGCAGCCACCCAGCTACATCCGAGCAGTACGTC. It encodes CASSHPATSEQYV.

This clonotype was counted many times. The CDR3 reads CASSLGANSTDTQYF. The DNA of the CDR3 is TGTGCCAGCAGCTTAGGAGCGAATAGCACAGATACGCAGTATTTT. The chain is built from TRBV7-2 and TRBJ2-3; no firm D call. V gave up 1 base and J gave up 0 bases, with 8 bases separating them. CDR1 and CDR2 from the germline V gene are SGHTA and FQGNSA. This CDR3 comprises 15 residues.